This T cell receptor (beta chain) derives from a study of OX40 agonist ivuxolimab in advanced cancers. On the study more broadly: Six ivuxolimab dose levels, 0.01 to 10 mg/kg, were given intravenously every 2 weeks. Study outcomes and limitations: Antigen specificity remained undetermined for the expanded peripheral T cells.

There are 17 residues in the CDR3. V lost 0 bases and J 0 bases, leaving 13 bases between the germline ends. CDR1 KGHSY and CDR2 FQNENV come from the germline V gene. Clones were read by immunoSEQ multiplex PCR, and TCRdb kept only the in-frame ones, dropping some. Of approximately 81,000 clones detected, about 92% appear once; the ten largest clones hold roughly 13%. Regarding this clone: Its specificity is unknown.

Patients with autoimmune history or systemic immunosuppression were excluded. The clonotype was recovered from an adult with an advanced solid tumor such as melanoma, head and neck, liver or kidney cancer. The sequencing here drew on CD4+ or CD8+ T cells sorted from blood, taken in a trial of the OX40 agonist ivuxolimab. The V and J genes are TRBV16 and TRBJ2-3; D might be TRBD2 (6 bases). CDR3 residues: CASSQSIGGRSTDTQYF. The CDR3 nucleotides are TGTGCCAGCAGCCAATCGATCGGGGGACGGAGCACAGATACGCAGTATTTT.